The T cell receptor beta chain under discussion was sequenced for a study of regulatory T cells in long-lasting Graves disease. Arm-PCR with iRepertoire HTBI primers amplified the CDR3 regions for these TCR beta libraries. A single record per CDR3 protein comes from TCRdb applying MiXCR to the multiplex PCR reads. The table includes some 220,000 distinct CDR3 sequences, approximately 18% detected once. This clonotype was counted at least ten times. This clone may be a read error of a much larger clone one base away. Time point defined: newly diagnosed GD, antithyroid drugs for less than 3 months. Construction of the TCR library relied on RNA isolated from PBMCs. In germline, CDR1 is SGHTA, CDR2 FQGNSA. CDR3 length: 16 residues. The germline V and J ends were trimmed by 2 bases and 0 bases, with 13 bases remaining between them. This sample also belongs to another study, concerning T cells in Graves' hyperthyroidism and ophthalmopathy. Per that study: With a duration under 2 months, the hyperthyroidism was newly diagnosed in patients aged 18 to 65. Investigators excluded patients with uncontrolled infection, other autoimmune disease, pregnancy or lactation. Primed by the HTBI set, a first-round RT-PCR was run on the TCR CDR3.

The input for sequencing was peripheral blood mononuclear cells (PBMCs), taken at new diagnosis, from a patient treated with antithyroid drugs. The origin of this receptor is a woman aged 25 to 39 with Graves disease. This chain uses TRBV7-2 with TRBJ1-1, with D unresolved. CDR3 amino acids: CASSLTRSLMNTEAFF. For the CDR3, the DNA is TGTGCCAGCAGCTTAACTCGTTCACTCATGAACACTGAAGCTTTCTTT.